This T cell receptor (beta chain) came from a study of control samples from healthy donors and cancer patients. CDR3 length equals 16 residues. Per the germline V gene, CDR1 is MNHEY and CDR2 is SVGEGT. After removal of 4 bases from V and 0 bases from J, the junction contained 8 bases not matched to a gene. Sequencing used immunoSEQ multiplex PCR; TCRdb keeps in-frame clones, though not all of them. The sample shows about 100,000 clones, just under 95% of them seen only once. Sequencing input: blood. V is TRBV6-2 or TRBV6-3 and J is TRBJ1-1; 7 bases are a match to TRBD1. The receptor was derived from a human donor in good health. The donor label of this sample is uncertain. The CDR3 DNA is TGTGCCAGCAGTTCGCCGAACAGGGGATTGAACACTGAAGCTTTCTTT. Translated: CASSSPNRGLNTEAFF.